This T cell receptor beta chain was documented in a study of cytomegalovirus exposure and HLA in healthy donors. With respect to this clone: Since a much larger clone is just one base distant, this may be a read error.

V shed 6 bases, J shed 1 base, and the junction held 1 base outside the gene matches. Germline CDR1 and CDR2: MNHNS and SASEGT. The CDR3 is 14 amino acids. The PCR used 60 Vbeta and 13 Jbeta primers. Source study methods: Later, 65 million to 85 million unique TCR beta chains were counted in an analysis, and approximately 10 million of them were shared. Profiled with immunoSEQ multiplex PCR; TCRdb holds only in-frame clones, not every one. V and J calls and clone size follow that table, whereas D and trimming were derived from the DNA. The table lists approximately 120,000 clones, around 77% of them singletons.

The rearrangement joins TRBV6-1 to TRBJ2-2; 8 bases are a match to TRBD2. Material: PBMCs. The TCR originated in a middle-aged man in good health and CMV-seronegative. The CDR3 nucleotides read TGTGCCAGCAGGGCGGGAGGGAACACCGGGGAGCTGTTTTTT. Encoded protein: CASRAGGNTGELFF.